These 10 T cell receptor beta chains came from one sample sequenced in a study of response to subunit inactivated influenza vaccine. TCRdb reanalysed the RT-PCR reads using MiXCR and keeps one entry per CDR3 protein. The sample carries 800,000 or so distinct CDR3 sequences, approximately 21% recorded once. The material sequenced was PBMCs from blood, taken approximately 5 days after vaccination. The receptors originated from a man in his fifties or sixties who received an inactivated influenza vaccine.

This chain joins TRBV5-1 and TRBJ2-5; the D gene is possibly TRBD2 (6 bases). V was clipped by 6 bases and J by 3 bases, with 18 bases between them. Germline values: CDR1 SGHRS, CDR2 YFSETQ. The CDR3 covers 15 residues. CDR3 bases: TGCGCCAGCACCGTCGGGAGTAGCGTTAAAGAGACCCAGTACTTC. Protein sequence: CASTVGSSVKETQYF.

The rearrangement joins TRBV5-4 to TRBJ2-7; the D gene is possibly TRBD1 (6 bases). Per the germline V gene, CDR1 is SGHNT and CDR2 is YYREEE (reference sequence). This CDR3 comprises 14 residues. V was clipped by 3 bases and J by 3 bases, with 13 bases between them. The CDR3 here is CASSYYGGRYEQYF. The CDR3 DNA reads as TGTGCCAGCAGCTATTATGGGGGCCGCTACGAGCAGTACTTC.

This clonotype turned up a few times. The rearrangement uses TRBV24-1 and TRBJ2-2; D call uncertain. The CDR3 runs to 16 residues. V gave up 4 bases and J gave up 3 bases, with 14 bases separating them. Germline CDR1 is KGHDR and CDR2 is SFDVKD. In nucleotides, the CDR3 is TGTGCCACCAGTGAACAAGAGATCGTTGACACCGGGGAGCTGTTTTTT. Translation gives CATSEQEIVDTGELFF.

J is TRBJ2-7 and V is TRBV2; D call uncertain. The CDR3 is 12 amino acids. Trimming shortened V by 10 bases and J by 3 bases, and 13 bases separated the two germline ends. CDR1 is SNHLY and CDR2 is FYNNEI in the germline V gene. CDR3 DNA sequence: TGTGCCACCAACCGGGCTAGCTACGAGCAGTACTTC. Protein product: CATNRASYEQYF.

This clonotype was detected a few times. This chain links TRBV30 with TRBJ1-1, with D possibly being TRBD1 (5 bases). The CDR3 has 10 amino acids. The V and J ends lost 0 bases and 11 bases respectively, with 7 bases between them. In germline, CDR1 is GTSNPN, CDR2 SVGIG (reference sequence). Written as DNA, the CDR3 is TGTGCCTGGAGTGTGGGGGGGGCTTTCTTT. This codes for CAWSVGGAFF.

This clonotype was seen more than once but under ten times. The J gene is TRBJ2-7, the V gene TRBV20-1; weak D call: TRBD1 (6 bases). The CDR3 length is 13 residues. V gave up 3 bases and J gave up 5 bases, with 14 bases separating them. Germline values: CDR1 DFQATT, CDR2 SNEGSKA (reference sequence). This CDR3 reads CSARTGPRNEQYF. CDR3 DNA: TGCAGTGCTAGGACAGGCCCTAGGAACGAGCAGTACTTC.

The chain recombines TRBV15 with TRBJ2-7; weak D call: TRBD1 (5 bases). Per the germline V gene, CDR1 is LNHNV and CDR2 is YYDKDF (reference sequence). V was trimmed by 8 bases and J by 3 bases, leaving 11 bases between them. The CDR3 contains 12 residues. The CDR3 nucleotides read TGTGCCACCGGGCGGCAGGGCTACGAGCAGTACTTC. Translating it yields CATGRQGYEQYF.

This clonotype was observed a few times. This chain links TRBV20-1 with TRBJ2-3; 7 bases map to TRBD1. Per germline, CDR1 DFQATT and CDR2 SNEGSKA (reference sequence). With 6 bases clipped from V and 0 bases from J, the junction kept 6 bases outside the gene matches. The CDR3 runs 14 residues. The CDR3 reads CSATGQPSTDTQYF. The CDR3 DNA sequence: TGCAGTGCCACGGGACAGCCTAGCACAGATACGCAGTATTTT.

This clonotype was observed a handful of times. V usage is TRBV6-1 and J usage is TRBJ2-7; 9 nucleotides align to TRBD1. In germline, CDR1 is MNHNS, CDR2 SASEGT. J gave up 1 base and V 6 bases, and 7 bases lay outside the gene matches. The length of the CDR3 is 15 residues. The CDR3 is CASRLDRGNSYEQYF. In DNA, the CDR3 is TGTGCCAGCAGACTGGACAGGGGAAATTCCTACGAGCAGTACTTC.

The sample holds a few counts of this clonotype. The chain joins TRBV20-1 to TRBJ2-7; no clear D gene. CDR1 is DFQATT, CDR2 SNEGSKA, per germline (reference sequence). V lost 3 bases to trimming and J lost 2 bases, with 17 bases between them. The CDR3 covers 15 residues. The CDR3 sequence: CSASFSRFGPYEQYF. The CDR3 DNA is TGCAGTGCTAGTTTTTCGCGTTTCGGCCCCTACGAGCAGTACTTC.